The next 32 T cell receptor beta chains were all read from a single sample in a study of blood T cell repertoires in COVID-19. Only in-frame clones appear in the TCRdb table, and some are missing; sequencing was by immunoSEQ multiplex PCR. The sample shows tens of thousands of clones, roughly 89% of them seen only once. Sequencing used peripheral blood. Every receptor here comes from an elderly woman with acute or convalescent COVID-19.

The V and J genes are TRBV7-9 and TRBJ2-2, with 9 nucleotides matching TRBD1. CDR1 and CDR2 (germline): SEHNR, FQNEAQ (reference sequence). The CDR3 has 16 amino acids. V lost 6 bases, J lost 5 bases, and 10 bases stayed unmatched. The CDR3 nucleotides are TGTGCCAGCAGGAGGGGTACAGGGGGCGCGACCGGGGAGCTGTTTTTT. It translates to CASRRGTGGATGELFF.

The chain recombines TRBV6-1 with TRBJ2-3, with 11 positions matching TRBD2. CDR3 size: 17 residues. Germline values: CDR1 MNHNS, CDR2 SASEGT. Trimming cost V 1 base and J 2 bases; bases outside gene matches: 5. The CDR3 bases are TGTGCCAGCAGTGAAGTTCCTAGCGGGGGGATCACAGATACGCAGTATTTT. Translated: CASSEVPSGGITDTQYF.

The chain recombines TRBV5-4 with TRBJ2-7; maybe TRBD1 (7 bases). The CDR3 covers 16 residues. Trimming removed 0 bases at V and 3 bases at J, with 16 bases between. CDR1 SGHNT and CDR2 YYREEE come from the germline V gene (reference sequence). DNA of the CDR3: TGTGCCAGCAGCTTGGGCCGGAGCAGGGGGGTCTACGAGCAGTACTTC. Translated, it gives CASSLGRSRGVYEQYF.

The chain recombines TRBV2 with TRBJ1-1, with 7 nucleotides matching TRBD1. J was trimmed by 4 bases and V by 7 bases; bases with no gene match: 0. Germline CDR1 SNHLY, CDR2 FYNNEI. This CDR3 has 11 amino acids. CDR3 DNA: TGTGCCAGCAACAGGGGCACTGAAGCTTTCTTT. Its translation: CASNRGTEAFF.

The rearrangement uses TRBV5-1 and TRBJ2-5; no clear D. Germline CDR1 and CDR2: SGHRS and YFSETQ. V gave up 2 bases and J gave up 2 bases, with 10 bases separating them. The CDR3 has 14 residues. The CDR3 loop is CASSFNPSQETQYF. The DNA of the CDR3 is TGCGCCAGCAGCTTTAATCCGTCTCAAGAGACCCAGTACTTC.

J is TRBJ2-3 and V is TRBV18, with 10 bases lining up with TRBD2. CDR1 is KGHSH and CDR2 is LQKENI in the germline V gene. This CDR3 is 18 amino acids long. V lost 0 bases to trimming and J lost 2 bases; unmatched junction nucleotides: 8. The CDR3 bases are TGTGCCAGCTCACCACCGGTCGCTAGCGGGGGCCTCACAGATACGCAGTATTTT. Protein: CASSPPVASGGLTDTQYF.

The sample holds one count of this clone. V gene TRBV5-4 combines with J gene TRBJ1-6; possibly TRBD1 for D (6 bases). This CDR3 is 17 amino acids long. V was cut by 4 bases and J by 1 base, with 15 bases left in between. In germline, CDR1 is SGHNT, CDR2 YYREEE (reference sequence). The CDR3 nucleotides are TGTGCCAGCAGCGCCGAACAGGGTTGGTCCTATAATTCACCCCTCCACTTT. Protein: CASSAEQGWSYNSPLHF.

V gene TRBV3-1 (or the pseudogene TRBV3-2) combines with J gene TRBJ2-2, with D possibly TRBD1 on 6 matching bases. Trimming took 1 base from V and 2 from J, leaving 8 bases between them. CDR1 and CDR2 from the germline V gene are LGHDT and YNNKEL (reference sequence). This CDR3 has 15 residues. CDR3 in amino acids: CASSQVGGNTGELFF. As DNA, the CDR3 is TGTGCCAGCAGCCAAGTAGGGGGTAACACCGGGGAGCTGTTTTTT.

The chain is built from TRBV5-1 and TRBJ2-5, with TRBD1 identical over 8 bases. CDR1 is SGHRS and CDR2 is YFSETQ in the germline V gene. J lost 4 bases, V lost 5 bases, and 4 bases had no gene match. The CDR3 has 13 amino acids. The CDR3 region has the DNA TGCGCCAGCAGTCCAGGGGGCGTAGAGACCCAGTACTTC. Its translation is CASSPGGVETQYF. The full variable domain, its missing parts supplied by reference TRBV5-1 and TRBJ2-5, is KAGVTQTPRYLIKTRGQQVTLSCSPISGHRSVSWYQQTPGQGLQFLFEYFSETQRNKGNFPGRFSGRQFSNSRSEMNVSTLELGDSALYLCASSPGGVETQYFGPGTRLLVL.

The chain is built from TRBV28 and TRBJ2-7; D might be TRBD2 (7 bases). CDR3 length equals 13 residues. Germline CDR1 MDHEN, CDR2 SYDVKM. With 3 bases removed from V and 6 bases from J, the gap between germline ends came to 12 bases. The CDR3 region has the DNA TGTGCCAGCAGTTTGGGAGGGGGGCGCGAGCAGTACGTC. It codes for CASSLGGGREQYV.

The V call is TRBV10-2, the J call TRBJ1-1, with a possible D match to TRBD1 (5 bases). Germline CDR1 and CDR2: WSHSY and SAAADI. This CDR3 contains 16 residues. The V end was cut by 4 bases, the J end by 1 base, with 16 bases between. DNA of the CDR3: TGCGCCAGCAGTGCCCTGGGGGGAGGGACGAACACTGAAGCTTTCTTT. Translating gives CASSALGGGTNTEAFF.

This chain connects TRBV10-3 to TRBJ2-3; 12 bases are a match to TRBD1. The CDR3 contains 13 residues. Germline CDR1 ENHRY, CDR2 SYGVKD. The V and J ends lost 10 bases and 6 bases, in that order; junction bases with no gene match: 5. The CDR3 DNA reads TGTGCCAGTGGGGACAGGGGGCAGGATACGCAGTATTTT. Its protein product is CASGDRGQDTQYF.

The chain employs TRBV20-1 and TRBJ2-7; a possible D gene is TRBD2 (5 bases). The CDR3 contains 11 residues. In germline, CDR1 is DFQATT, CDR2 SNEGSKA (reference sequence). With 5 bases removed from V and 10 bases from J, the gap between germline ends came to 15 bases. The CDR3 sequence: CSAPRLSSQYV. In DNA form, the CDR3 reads TGCAGTGCTCCTCGACTATCCTCCCAGTACGTC.

The chain has TRBV7-6 and TRBJ1-2; no reliable D call. This CDR3 comprises 14 residues. Looked up from germline, CDR1 is SGHVS and CDR2 is FNYEAQ. The V and J ends lost 1 base and 7 bases respectively, with 13 bases between them. CDR3 protein: CASSLDWEGSGYTF. In DNA, the CDR3 is TGTGCCAGCAGCTTAGATTGGGAGGGTAGTGGCTACACCTTC.

The chain is built from TRBV15 and TRBJ1-5, with 10 bases that match TRBD1. J gave up 6 bases and V 0 bases, and 8 bases lay outside the gene matches. Germline V gives CDR1 LNHNV, CDR2 YYDKDF (reference sequence). The CDR3 is 17 amino acids. The CDR3 protein is CATSRDGGTGVTQPQHF. The CDR3 DNA is TGTGCCACCAGCAGAGATGGAGGGACAGGGGTTACTCAGCCCCAGCATTTT. The whole variable domain, filled in from reference TRBV15 and TRBJ1-5, reads DAMVIQNPRYQVTQFGKPVTLSCSQTLNHNVMYWYQQKSSQAPKLLFHYYDKDFNNEADTPDNFQSRRPNTSFCFLDIRSPGLGDTAMYLCATSRDGGTGVTQPQHFGDGTRLSIL.

This chain uses TRBV7-9 with TRBJ2-7; 11 nucleotides agree with TRBD2. The trim removed 5 bases at V and 3 bases at J, leaving 6 bases unmatched. The CDR3 covers 15 residues. CDR1 is SEHNR, CDR2 FQNEAQ, per germline (reference sequence). The DNA for the CDR3 is TGTGCCAGCAGCCCCCGGACTAGCGGGTTCTACGAGCAGTACGTC. Encoded protein: CASSPRTSGFYEQYV.

The genes are TRBV27 and TRBJ1-1, with 7 bases identical to TRBD1. The length of the CDR3 is 15 residues. The J segment lost 10 bases and the V segment lost 7 bases, leaving 18 bases of the junction unmatched. The germline V gene has CDR1 MNHEY and CDR2 SMNVEV (reference sequence). The CDR3 is CASTTFGARGAGAFF. CDR3 sequence (DNA): TGTGCCAGCACCACCTTTGGGGCCAGGGGGGCTGGAGCTTTCTTT.

This sequence joins TRBV7-2 and TRBJ2-3; possibly TRBD2 for D (8 bases). The V gene's germline CDR1 is SGHTA and CDR2 FQGNSA. V was clipped by 5 bases and J by 1 base, with 16 bases between them. The CDR3 has 16 amino acids. The CDR3 DNA reads TGTGCCAGCAGCCCTAGGGGGCGGGGGGGCACAGATACGCAGTATTTT. Translating gives CASSPRGRGGTDTQYF.

V usage is TRBV5-1 and J usage is TRBJ1-2; 9 bases fit TRBD1. The CDR3 sequence is 14 residues long. Trimming at V came to 5 bases and at J to 8 bases, leaving 10 bases not matched to a gene. Germline CDR1 is SGHRS and CDR2 is YFSETQ. The CDR3 is CASRDPGQGAGYTF. CDR3 bases: TGCGCCAGCAGAGACCCGGGACAGGGAGCGGGCTACACCTTC.

J is TRBJ1-5 and V is TRBV5-1; perhaps TRBD1 as D (6 bases). V was clipped by 4 bases and J by 5 bases, with 10 bases between them. The CDR3 length is 13 residues. Germline CDR1 reads SGHRS; CDR2 reads YFSETQ. The CDR3: CASSMEGDQPQHF. The CDR3 DNA reads as TGCGCCAGCAGCATGGAGGGGGATCAGCCCCAGCATTTT.

The genes are TRBV24-1 and TRBJ2-7; possibly TRBD1 for D (6 bases). The CDR3 sequence is 13 residues long. CDR1 and CDR2 (germline): KGHDR, SFDVKD. Trimming stripped 4 bases from V and 6 bases from J, with 12 bases between. The DNA of the CDR3 is TGTGCCACCAGTGACAGGGGCCTCTCCGAGCAGTACTTC. It is translated as CATSDRGLSEQYF.

The V and J genes are TRBV19 and TRBJ2-1; 7 positions match TRBD1. With 5 bases clipped from V and 6 bases from J, the junction kept 7 bases outside the gene matches. This CDR3 contains 14 residues. The germline CDR1 and CDR2 sequences are LNHDA and SQIVND (reference sequence). The CDR3 is CASSPLTGVNEQFF. The CDR3 DNA follows: TGTGCCAGTAGTCCGTTAACAGGGGTCAATGAGCAGTTCTTC.

This clone showed up just once. The J gene is TRBJ1-1, the V gene TRBV5-4; 12 nucleotides agree with TRBD1. Germline trimming cut 4 bases from V and 4 bases from J; bases unmatched to any gene: 5. Looked up from germline, CDR1 is SGHNT and CDR2 is YYREEE (reference sequence). CDR3 size: 15 residues. This CDR3 is CASSTGQGAATEAFF. The CDR3 DNA follows: TGTGCCAGCAGCACGGGACAGGGGGCGGCCACTGAAGCTTTCTTT. Looking up the rest from reference TRBV5-4 and TRBJ1-1 gives the full variable domain: ETGVTQSPTHLIKTRGQQVTLRCSSQSGHNTVSWYQQALGQGPQFIFQYYREEENGRGNFPPRFSGLQFPNYSSELNVNALELDDSALYLCASSTGQGAATEAFFGQGTRLTVV.

The rearrangement joins TRBV15 to TRBJ2-3, with D uncertain. V was shortened by 4 bases and J by 2 bases, with 7 bases between the two germline ends. This CDR3 contains 13 residues. From germline, CDR1 is LNHNV and CDR2 YYDKDF (reference sequence). The CDR3 nucleotides are TGTGCCACCAGCAACGCAGTCACAGATACGCAGTATTTT. Its translation: CATSNAVTDTQYF.

The genes are TRBV5-1 and TRBJ2-7; 13 bases map to TRBD2. This CDR3 region has 19 residues. Germline trimming cut 1 base from V and 2 bases from J; bases unmatched to any gene: 12. Germline V gives CDR1 SGHRS, CDR2 YFSETQ. The CDR3 DNA reads TGCGCCAGCAGCTTGTCTTCCCGCGGACTAGCGGGGGAAACCTACGAGCAGTACGTC. It translates to CASSLSSRGLAGETYEQYV.

The chain uses TRBV9 and TRBJ2-3, with 14 positions matching TRBD2. Germline values: CDR1 SGDLS, CDR2 YYNGEE. V dropped 3 bases and J dropped 4; count of bases not matched to a gene: 1. The CDR3 has 15 amino acids. The CDR3 DNA reads TGTGCCAGCAGCGGGACTAGCGGGGGGCCAGATACGCAGTATTTT. This sequence encodes CASSGTSGGPDTQYF. Full variable domain (rest looked up from reference TRBV9 and TRBJ2-3): DSGVTQTPKHLITATGQRVTLRCSPRSGDLSVYWYQQSLDQGLQFLIQYYNGEERAKGNILERFSAQQFPDLHSELNLSSLELGDSALYFCASSGTSGGPDTQYFGPGTRLTVL.

The V and J genes are TRBV3-1 (or the pseudogene TRBV3-2) and TRBJ2-5; a weak D match, TRBD1 (6 bases). The CDR3 runs 15 residues. CDR1 is LGHDT and CDR2 is YNNKEL in the germline V gene (reference sequence). V was cut by 3 bases and J by 7 bases, with 18 bases left in between. The CDR3 here is CASSQWDIRKGTQYF. The CDR3 DNA is TGTGCCAGCAGCCAGTGGGACATCCGAAAAGGGACCCAGTACTTC.

The chain is built from TRBV10-3 and TRBJ1-1, with a weak D call TRBD1 (5 bases). There are 14 residues in the CDR3. Germline V gives CDR1 ENHRY, CDR2 SYGVKD. Trimming took off 6 bases at V and 4 bases at J, with 15 bases between the two ends. The CDR3 protein is CAIRSDKSGTEAFF. DNA for the CDR3: TGTGCCATCAGATCGGACAAATCGGGCACTGAAGCTTTCTTT.

The CDR3, as DNA: TGTGCCAGCAGTGAGCGGACTTCCGCCGGCGGCTACACCTTC. This translates into CASSERTSAGGYTF. The chain combines TRBV2 with TRBJ1-2; unclear D gene. This CDR3 is built from 14 residues. In germline, CDR1 is SNHLY, CDR2 FYNNEI. The ends were cut back, 3 bases at V and 8 bases at J, with 16 bases in the middle. The variable domain in full, with the rest retrieved from reference TRBV2 and TRBJ1-2, is EPEVTQTPSHQVTQMGQEVILRCVPISNHLYFYWYRQILGQKVEFLVSFYNNEISEKSEIFDDQFSVERPDGSNFTLKIRSTKLEDSAMYFCASSERTSAGGYTFGSGTRLTVV.

J is TRBJ1-3 and V is TRBV25-1, with TRBD1 matching over 10 bases. CDR1 is MGHDK and CDR2 is SYGVNS in the germline V gene. V lost 5 bases and J lost 6; bases outside the gene matches: 4. The CDR3 loop spans 14 amino acids. The CDR3 sequence: CASSQTGGINTIYF. The CDR3 DNA sequence: TGTGCCAGCAGTCAGACAGGGGGCATAAACACCATATATTTT. Full variable domain (outside the CDR3, taken from reference TRBV25-1 and TRBJ1-3): EADIYQTPRYLVIGTGKKITLECSQTMGHDKMYWYQQDPGMELHLIHYSYGVNSTEKGDLSSESTVSRIRTEHFPLTLESARPSHTSQYLCASSQTGGINTIYFGEGSWLTVV.

The J gene is TRBJ2-2, the V gene TRBV7-8, with D tentatively TRBD2 (5 bases). This CDR3 has 15 amino acids. Trimming left V 6 bases short and J 3 bases short, with 14 bases between. CDR1 and CDR2 from the germline V gene are SGHVS and FQNEAQ. The CDR3 loop is CASSLGSLDTGELFF. The CDR3 DNA reads as TGTGCCAGCAGTTTGGGGAGTCTGGACACCGGGGAGCTGTTTTTT.

This chain connects TRBV5-1 to TRBJ1-2, with a tentative D call TRBD1 (5 bases). Trimming took 4 bases from V and 7 from J, leaving 23 bases between them. The germline V gene encodes CDR1 SGHRS and CDR2 YFSETQ. This CDR3 region has 16 residues. The CDR3 sequence is CASSPNVGGDEGGYTF. The CDR3 DNA reads as TGCGCCAGCAGCCCAAATGTCGGAGGGGACGAGGGTGGCTACACCTTC. The full variable domain, in which reference TRBV5-1 and TRBJ1-2 provide the parts outside the CDR3, is KAGVTQTPRYLIKTRGQQVTLSCSPISGHRSVSWYQQTPGQGLQFLFEYFSETQRNKGNFPGRFSGRQFSNSRSEMNVSTLELGDSALYLCASSPNVGGDEGGYTFGSGTRLTVV.